This TCR beta chain is drawn from a study of T cell repertoires in cytomegalovirus infection. Study information: Indications came from public TCR beta signatures; they pointed to CMV infection and to a matching HLA type.

TCRdb re-analysed the reads in MiXCR, keeping a single row per CDR3 protein. The sample includes about 900,000 distinct CDR3 sequences, approximately 33% of them seen just once. Study-wide results and caveats: Of the TCR beta families, the public ones yielded a cumulative frequency that identified carriers of CMV plus the relevant HLA. In two of eight donors, the top clonotype was HLA-C-restricted CMV-specific.

This clonotype was observed many times. The antigen is not known. This receptor was identified in a human donor in good health (CMV status not recorded). Some clones in this sample may be carry-over from other donors' samples. Here the sequenced sample was cultured CD8+ T cells from PBMCs, taken from culture after CMV antigen stimulation.

CDR3 loop: CASSQVGRSNEKLFF. The CDR3 DNA reads TGCGCCAGCAGCCAGGTGGGGAGGTCTAATGAAAAACTGTTTTTT. The chain combines TRBV4-1 with TRBJ1-4; D unclear. The CDR3 totals 15 residues. Trimming left V 3 bases short and J 3 bases short, with 11 bases between. CDR1 is MGHRA, CDR2 YSYEKL, per germline.